This T cell receptor (beta chain) was obtained from a study of blood T cell repertoires in COVID-19. Study-level background: The study drew acute and convalescent COVID-19 samples from the United States, Italy and Spain. T cells, B-cell-depleted T cells, or PBMCs provided the cDNA or gDNA that served as material.

Methods used by the authors: From reference gene primer amplification, estimates of nucleated cell counts were derived. Profiled with immunoSEQ multiplex PCR; TCRdb holds only in-frame clones, not every one. V, J and clone size are those of that table, while D and trimming were read from the DNA. The table includes about 120,000 clones, roughly 89% detected once. The germline V and J ends were trimmed by 3 bases and 1 base, with 9 bases remaining between them. Germline V gene lookup returns CDR1 GTSNPN and CDR2 SVGIG (reference sequence). The length of the CDR3 is 13 residues. A single count supports this clone.

The receptor was derived from a middle-aged man with acute or convalescent COVID-19. The J gene is TRBJ1-1, the V gene TRBV30; D is possibly TRBD1 (5 bases). Material: peripheral blood. CDR3 sequence: CAWRRGGNTEAFF. The CDR3 DNA reads as TGTGCCTGGAGGCGCGGGGGGAACACTGAAGCTTTCTTT.